This TCR beta chain was recovered during a study of technical replicates of blood from several donors (dated by TCRdb to the late 2010s). Comments on this clone: Its antigen is still unknown. No much larger clone is present one base from it, and per-base qualities are unavailable.

The library relied on the immunoSEQ multiplex PCR assay. TCRdb took over this immuneACCESS table, retaining in-frame rearrangements with V and J assigned. Such tables are incomplete; in checked studies, under half of the missing clones stem from an unresolved V gene, and the remainder is unexplained. For this sample there are around 84,000 clones; around nine tenths appear just once. The ten top clones hold more than 0.2% of the sample. Sequenced: T cells isolated from PBMCs. The TCR comes from a human donor in good health.

The CDR3 reads CASSLVAGQGYTF. The DNA reads TGTGCCAGCAGCTTGGTGGCAGGGCAGGGCTACACCTTC. Recombination linked TRBV5-6 to TRBJ1-2, with TRBD1 as a weak D call on 5 bases. From the cysteine up to the phenylalanine, the CDR3 has a length of 13 residues. The sequence is cut down to CDR3 DNA, 39 bases in frame from base 1. The junction carries 11 bases between V and J, which are trimmed by 0 bases and 8 bases respectively. Per the germline V gene, SGHDT is the CDR1 and YYEEEE is the CDR2.